This is a list of T cell receptor beta chains from one sample in a study of cytomegalovirus exposure and HLA in healthy donors. This table comes from immunoSEQ multiplex PCR, and its TCRdb copy is limited to in-frame clones, with some not included. The table lists roughly 250,000 clones, more than 75% of them singletons. The material sequenced was PBMCs. Every receptor here comes from a man aged 18 to 35 in good health and CMV-seronegative. The conserved cysteine and the conserved F or W are not part of the CDR3 here.

j_call,v_call,cdr3_aa
TRBJ2-1,TRBV4-1,ASSQVSIARGRAYNEQF
TRBJ1-1,TRBV18,ASSRQGAQGVTEAF
TRBJ2-1,TRBV6-6,ASISTGGEQF
TRBJ1-3,TRBV7-9,ASSRRTGSSGNTIY
TRBJ2-1,TRBV7-9,ASSWGAGLSYNEQF
TRBJ2-1,TRBV2,ASSLLAGGYNEQF
TRBJ1-5,TRBV7-2,ASSLTGGNQPQH
TRBJ2-7,TRBV5-6,ASSLKGFYLYYEQY
TRBJ2-7,TRBV2,ASSGGQESSYEQY
TRBJ2-3,TRBV4-3,ASSQDGAASTDTQY
TRBJ1-1,TRBV5-1,ASSSTVMNTEAF
TRBJ1-1,TRBV4-3,ASSHGQTEAF
TRBJ2-1,TRBV7-2,ASSLTSGLSSYNEQF
TRBJ2-1,TRBV28,ASSFTGGYNEQF
TRBJ2-7,TRBV30,AWTNLGQSIYEQY
TRBJ2-7,TRBV6-1,ASRKTPPYEQY
TRBJ2-1,TRBV27,ASSPKGSYEQF
TRBJ1-2,TRBV27,ASSLTRDGGYT
TRBJ1-1,TRBV19,ASSTTGGHTEAF
TRBJ2-5,TRBV27,ASSLVLSTGQETQY
TRBJ2-1,TRBV7-2,ASSLGRGGNEQF
TRBJ1-1,TRBV29-1,SEGQNMNTEAF
TRBJ2-7,TRBV11-2,ASSSDEAEAY
TRBJ2-5,TRBV5-1,ASSSLSPQETQY
TRBJ1-5,TRBV18,ASSPYDQPQH
TRBJ2-7,TRBV25-1,ASSESREPIYEQY
TRBJ1-1,TRBV6-5,ASTSQPGTETF
TRBJ2-4,TRBV4-1,ASSPQAGGVNIQY
TRBJ1-2,TRBV6-5,ASSYWDSSIYGYT
TRBJ1-6,TRBV15,ATSRGRGGGSPLH
TRBJ2-3,TRBV30,AWWREAMDTQY
TRBJ1-1,TRBV29-1,SVVDSGGVNTEAF
TRBJ2-1,TRBV4-1,ASSQVGDSYSEQF
TRBJ2-7,TRBV18,ASSPGLASGVEQY
TRBJ2-2,TRBV5-1,ASSFSGRFTGELF
TRBJ2-5,TRBV27,ASSLSRDRGWGTQY
TRBJ2-7,TRBV2,ASSEAHYRGQSSYEQY
TRBJ2-5,TRBV7-2,ASSTSIAGGQETQY
TRBJ1-2,TRBV5-5,ASSWDTILLYYGYT
TRBJ2-2,TRBV6-5,ASSWEQGVGTGELF
TRBJ2-7,TRBV5-5,ASQTGTTLPYEQY
TRBJ2-2,TRBV7-2,ASTLIGLAGLKNTGELF
TRBJ2-5,TRBV2,ASALGIETQY
TRBJ2-1,TRBV6-6,ASSYLVQAQLHEQF
TRBJ2-2,TRBV4-1,ASSLHGDWETRGELF
TRBJ2-1,TRBV7-9,ASSPPVGAGARDNEQF
TRBJ1-2,TRBV18,ASSPEGGGYGYT
TRBJ2-7,TRBV18,ASSPPGQGFYEQY
TRBJ2-1,TRBV27,ASSRGTGKDEQF
TRBJ1-4,TRBV5-1,ASSLGGLTEKLF
TRBJ1-4,TRBV28,ASSFPRSGKLF
TRBJ2-2,TRBV5-1,ASSASSGNTGELF
TRBJ2-5,TRBV28,ASTRQVGETQY